Listed here are 19 T cell receptor beta chains from one sample, sequenced in a study of T cell responses to AZD1222 COVID-19 vaccine. Libraries were prepared by immunoSEQ multiplex PCR; TCRdb keeps only in-frame clonotypes and omits some of them. The profile shows about 120,000 clones, 90% to 95% of them singletons. Material: peripheral blood, obtained 28 days after the second AZD1222 dose. All receptors come from an adult who received the AZD1222 COVID-19 vaccine.

The genes are TRBV5-1 and TRBJ2-3; D not resolved. V shed 0 bases and J shed 6 bases, with 20 bases lying between them. CDR3 size: 17 residues. Germline loops: CDR1 SGHRS, CDR2 YFSETQ. CDR3 in amino acids: CASSLAKTGSPRDTQYF. In nucleotides, the CDR3 is TGCGCCAGCAGCTTGGCTAAGACCGGGTCTCCTAGGGATACGCAGTATTTT. The full variable domain, in which reference TRBV5-1 and TRBJ2-3 provide the parts outside the CDR3, is KAGVTQTPRYLIKTRGQQVTLSCSPISGHRSVSWYQQTPGQGLQFLFEYFSETQRNKGNFPGRFSGRQFSNSRSEMNVSTLELGDSALYLCASSLAKTGSPRDTQYFGPGTRLTVL.

The chain combines TRBV7-6 with TRBJ2-2, with TRBD2 matching over 14 bases. The CDR3 totals 18 residues. Unmatched junction bases numbered 10, after V lost 5 bases and J lost 5 bases. Germline assignment: CDR1 SGHVS and CDR2 FNYEAQ. CDR3 residues: CASSPLGRTSGGTGELFF. CDR3 bases: TGTGCCAGCAGCCCCCTCGGTAGGACTAGCGGGGGGACCGGGGAGCTGTTTTTT.

This rearrangement joins TRBV7-9 to TRBJ1-1; D not certain. Per germline, CDR1 SEHNR and CDR2 FQNEAQ (reference sequence). V was trimmed by 1 base and J by 7 bases, leaving 10 bases between them. CDR3 length equals 13 residues. The CDR3 sequence: CASSLVPRSEAFF. The CDR3 nucleotides are TGTGCCAGCAGCTTAGTTCCGAGAAGTGAAGCTTTCTTT.

The chain is built from TRBV12-3 or TRBV12-4 and TRBJ1-4; D remains ambiguous. The V end was cut by 1 base, the J end by 7 bases, with 1 base between. CDR3 length: 11 amino acids. As DNA, the CDR3 is TGTGCCAGCAGTTTAGGTGAAAAACTGTTTTTT. Encoded protein: CASSLGEKLFF.

The genes are TRBV5-6 and TRBJ2-1; D gene ambiguous. V was clipped by 3 bases and J by 10 bases, with 8 bases between them. Germline lookup yields CDR1 SGHDT and CDR2 YYEEEE. The CDR3 extends over 11 amino acids. The CDR3 region has the DNA TGTGCCAGCAGCTGGGCCGCCGAGCAGTTCTTC. This sequence encodes CASSWAAEQFF.

This chain uses TRBV15 with TRBJ2-1; D is undetermined. The CDR3 loop spans 11 amino acids. With 5 bases removed from V and 5 bases from J, the gap between germline ends came to 4 bases. CDR1 is LNHNV, CDR2 YYDKDF, per germline (reference sequence). The CDR3 loop reads CATSLNNEQFF. DNA of the CDR3: TGTGCCACCAGCCTTAACAATGAGCAGTTCTTC.

The V and J genes are TRBV4-2 and TRBJ2-3; tentatively, D is TRBD2 (6 bases). The CDR3 spans 15 residues. Germline CDR1 reads LGHNA; CDR2 reads YNFKEQ. V lost 1 base, J lost 0 bases, and 8 bases lay in between. The DNA of the CDR3 is TGTGCCAGCAGCCAAGCGGGGGTTAGCACAGATACGCAGTATTTT. It codes for CASSQAGVSTDTQYF.

This chain connects TRBV5-4 to TRBJ1-1; TRBD1 aligns across 8 bases. This CDR3 contains 14 residues. Trimming at V came to 5 bases and at J to 2 bases, leaving 5 bases not matched to a gene. Germline V CDR1 and CDR2: SGHNT, YYREEE (reference sequence). In nucleotides, the CDR3 is TGTGCCAGCAGAACCGACAGGGGAAACACTGAAGCTTTCTTT. It specifies CASRTDRGNTEAFF.

The J gene is TRBJ1-4, the V gene TRBV3-1 (or the pseudogene TRBV3-2); 7 positions match TRBD1. This CDR3 is built from 17 residues. CDR1 is LGHDT and CDR2 is YNNKEL in the germline V gene (reference sequence). V lost 2 bases and J lost 8; bases outside the gene matches: 14. The CDR3 is CASSQLGGGSPGEKLFF. DNA for the CDR3: TGTGCCAGCAGCCAACTTGGAGGGGGCTCGCCTGGAGAAAAACTGTTTTTT.

The rearrangement uses TRBV3-1 (or the pseudogene TRBV3-2) and TRBJ1-1, with D possibly TRBD1 on 5 matching bases. The germline CDR1 and CDR2 sequences are LGHDT and YNNKEL (reference sequence). The length of the CDR3 is 16 residues. Trimming pared 0 bases from V and 4 bases from J, leaving 15 bases between. The CDR3 bases are TGTGCCAGCAGCCAAGATCGGGAAGGGACCCGCACTGAAGCTTTCTTT. Translated: CASSQDREGTRTEAFF.

CDR3 loop: CASSLGSTQNYGYTF. As DNA, the CDR3 is TGCGCCAGCAGCTTGGGCTCGACACAGAACTATGGCTACACCTTC. This sequence joins TRBV5-1 and TRBJ1-2; D gene ambiguous. With 0 bases removed from V and 2 bases from J, the gap between germline ends came to 11 bases. The germline gives CDR1 SGHRS, CDR2 YFSETQ. The CDR3 is 15 amino acids. Using reference TRBV5-1 and TRBJ1-2 for the parts outside the CDR3, the full variable domain is KAGVTQTPRYLIKTRGQQVTLSCSPISGHRSVSWYQQTPGQGLQFLFEYFSETQRNKGNFPGRFSGRQFSNSRSEMNVSTLELGDSALYLCASSLGSTQNYGYTFGSGTRLTVV.

V and J are TRBV18 and TRBJ1-6, with D tentatively TRBD1 (5 bases). The CDR3 runs to 16 residues. Germline V gene sequence: CDR1 KGHSH, CDR2 LQKENI. V lost 2 bases to trimming and J lost 3 bases, with 11 bases between them. CDR3 in amino acids: CASSPREGNYNSPLHF. As DNA, the CDR3 is TGTGCCAGCTCACCAAGAGAGGGGAACTATAATTCACCCCTCCACTTT.

This clone is a singleton in its sample. This chain joins TRBV21-1 and TRBJ1-1; TRBD1, as called in the table, went unchecked against the DNA. TRBV21-1 is a documented pseudogene. The CDR3 loop spans 14 amino acids. This chain's CDR3 is CASSRTVMNTEAFF. The DNA of the CDR3 is TGTGCCAGCAGCCGGACAGTTATGAACACTGAAGCTTTCTTT.

This clone was observed a few times. This rearrangement joins TRBV5-1 to TRBJ2-5, with D possibly matching TRBD1 (6 bases). Between the trimmed V and J ends, which lost 0 bases and 5 bases, there was a span of 14 bases. The CDR3 has 15 residues. Germline V gene lookup returns CDR1 SGHRS and CDR2 YFSETQ. CDR3 bases: TGCGCCAGCAGCTTGGGGCAGGGGTATGGGGAGACCCAGTACTTC. Residues: CASSLGQGYGETQYF.

This chain links TRBV6-2 or TRBV6-3 with TRBJ2-5; a weak D match, TRBD1 (6 bases). The germline gives CDR1 MNHEY, CDR2 SVGEGT. CDR3 size: 13 residues. Deletions cut 5 bases from V and 5 bases from J, with 12 bases between. In nucleotides, the CDR3 is TGTGCCAGCAGTACAGGGTACTCTGAGACCCAGTACTTC. The encoded protein is CASSTGYSETQYF.

The chain joins TRBV7-9 to TRBJ2-2; D remains unclear. V gave up 5 bases and J gave up 7 bases, with 14 bases separating them. CDR3 length: 14 amino acids. From germline, CDR1 is SEHNR and CDR2 FQNEAQ (reference sequence). CDR3 region: CASSPTGSGGELFF. The CDR3 DNA reads as TGTGCCAGCAGCCCGACGGGCTCGGGCGGGGAGCTGTTTTTT.

This clone was observed once. The rearrangement uses TRBV19 and TRBJ2-3, with 10 bases identical to TRBD2. Losses at the gene ends were 3 bases for V and 6 bases for J; bases not matched to a gene: 9. Germline V gene lookup returns CDR1 LNHDA and CDR2 SQIVND (reference sequence). The CDR3 extends over 16 amino acids. The CDR3 bases are TGTGCCAGTAGTATCTGGGCTAGCGGGAGTCTGGATACGCAGTATTTT. The encoded protein is CASSIWASGSLDTQYF.

CDR3 loop: CASSYSGRPANYGYTF. CDR3 bases: TGTGCCAGCAGTTACTCGGGGAGGCCTGCTAACTATGGCTACACCTTC. This rearrangement joins TRBV6-5 to TRBJ1-2, with D hard to call. Germline V gives CDR1 MNHEY, CDR2 SVGAGI. The CDR3 loop spans 16 amino acids. Trimming pared 0 bases from V and 0 bases from J, leaving 11 bases between.

The chain links TRBV4-3 to TRBJ1-1; D not resolved. Per germline, CDR1 LGHNA and CDR2 YSLEER. The CDR3 loop spans 15 amino acids. The germline V and J ends were trimmed by 0 bases and 1 base, with 9 bases remaining between them. The CDR3, as DNA: TGCGCCAGCAGCCAAGAAGCGGCCAGGAACACTGAAGCTTTCTTT. Translating it yields CASSQEAARNTEAFF.